This T cell receptor (beta chain) emerged from a study of shared clonotypes between healthy human individuals. Produced via immunoSEQ multiplex PCR; TCRdb's table is partial and in-frame only. The table has roughly 590,000 clones, roughly 96% seen once. The germline CDR1 and CDR2 sequences are MDHEN and SYDVKM. The CDR3 consists of 15 residues. Trimming pared 2 bases from V and 0 bases from J, leaving 8 bases between. Terminally differentiated effector memory CD45RA+ cells were excluded by CCR7 positive selection of CD45RO-negative cells. The donors, all of them Caucasian adults, lived in Nashville, Tennessee.

The V gene is TRBV28, the J gene TRBJ2-1; the D gene is possibly TRBD2 (6 bases). This TCR was sampled from a woman in her twenties or thirties in good health. The sequenced sample consisted of naive CD8+ T cells sorted from blood. In nucleotides, the CDR3 is TGTGCCAGCAGTTTAGGCGGGATCTCCTACAATGAGCAGTTCTTC. Its protein product is CASSLGGISYNEQFF.